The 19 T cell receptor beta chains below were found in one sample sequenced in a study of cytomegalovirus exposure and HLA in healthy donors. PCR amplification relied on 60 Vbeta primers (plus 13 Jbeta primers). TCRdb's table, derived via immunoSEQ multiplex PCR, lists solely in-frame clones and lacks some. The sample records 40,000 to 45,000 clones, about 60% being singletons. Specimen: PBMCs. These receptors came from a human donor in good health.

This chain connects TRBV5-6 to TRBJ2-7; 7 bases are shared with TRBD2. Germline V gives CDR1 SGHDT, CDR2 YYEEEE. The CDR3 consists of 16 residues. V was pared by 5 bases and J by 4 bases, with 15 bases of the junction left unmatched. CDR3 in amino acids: CASRLEAGGGTYEQYF. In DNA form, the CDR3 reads TGTGCCAGCAGGCTTGAGGCAGGCGGGGGTACTTACGAGCAGTACTTC.

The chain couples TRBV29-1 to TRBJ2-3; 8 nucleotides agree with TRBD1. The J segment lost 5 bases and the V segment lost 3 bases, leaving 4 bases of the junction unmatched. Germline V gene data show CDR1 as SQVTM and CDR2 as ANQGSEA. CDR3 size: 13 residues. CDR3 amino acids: CSVDQGAGDTQYF. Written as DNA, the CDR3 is TGCAGCGTTGATCAGGGGGCCGGAGATACGCAGTATTTT.

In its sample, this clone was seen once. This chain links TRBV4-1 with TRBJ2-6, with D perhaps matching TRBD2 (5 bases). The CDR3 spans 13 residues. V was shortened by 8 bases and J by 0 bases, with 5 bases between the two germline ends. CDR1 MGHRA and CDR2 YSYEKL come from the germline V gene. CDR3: CASRGSGANVLTF. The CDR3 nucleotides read TGCGCCAGCCGGGGCTCTGGGGCCAACGTCCTGACTTTC.

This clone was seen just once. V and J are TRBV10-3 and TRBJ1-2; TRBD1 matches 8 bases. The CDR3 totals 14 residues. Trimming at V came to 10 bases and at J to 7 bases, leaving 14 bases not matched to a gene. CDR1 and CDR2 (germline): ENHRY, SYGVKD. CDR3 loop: CATTGAAWDGGYTF. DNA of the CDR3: TGTGCCACGACAGGGGCGGCATGGGATGGTGGCTACACCTTC.

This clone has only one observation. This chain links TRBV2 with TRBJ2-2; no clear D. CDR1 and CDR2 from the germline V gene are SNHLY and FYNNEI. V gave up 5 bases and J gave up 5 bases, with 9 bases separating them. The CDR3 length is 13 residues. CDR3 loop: CASSKTGTGELFF. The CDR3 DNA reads TGTGCCAGCAGTAAGACGGGTACCGGGGAGCTGTTTTTT.

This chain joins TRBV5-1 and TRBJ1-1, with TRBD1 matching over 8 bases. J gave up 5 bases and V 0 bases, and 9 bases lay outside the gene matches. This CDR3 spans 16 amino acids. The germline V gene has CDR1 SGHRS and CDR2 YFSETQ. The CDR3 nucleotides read TGCGCCAGCAGCTTGGGCAGCAGGGGGCGAGGGACTGAAGCTTTCTTT. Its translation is CASSLGSRGRGTEAFF.

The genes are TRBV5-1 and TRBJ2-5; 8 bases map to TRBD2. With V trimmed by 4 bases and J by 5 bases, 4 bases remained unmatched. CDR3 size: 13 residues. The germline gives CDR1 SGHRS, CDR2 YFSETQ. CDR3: CASSRGGDETQYF. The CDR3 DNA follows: TGCGCCAGCAGCCGGGGGGGAGACGAGACCCAGTACTTC.

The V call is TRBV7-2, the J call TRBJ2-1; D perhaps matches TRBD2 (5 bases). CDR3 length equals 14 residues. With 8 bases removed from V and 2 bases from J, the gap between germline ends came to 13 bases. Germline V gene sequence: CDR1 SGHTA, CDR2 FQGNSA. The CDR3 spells CASGAAPTYNEQFF. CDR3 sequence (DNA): TGTGCCAGCGGAGCGGCCCCGACCTACAATGAGCAGTTCTTC.

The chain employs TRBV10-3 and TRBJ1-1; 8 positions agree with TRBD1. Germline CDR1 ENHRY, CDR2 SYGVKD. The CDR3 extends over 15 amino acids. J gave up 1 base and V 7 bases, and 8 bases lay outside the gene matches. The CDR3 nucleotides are TGTGCCATCACCGACGACGGGACAGGGAACACTGAAGCTTTCTTT. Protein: CAITDDGTGNTEAFF.

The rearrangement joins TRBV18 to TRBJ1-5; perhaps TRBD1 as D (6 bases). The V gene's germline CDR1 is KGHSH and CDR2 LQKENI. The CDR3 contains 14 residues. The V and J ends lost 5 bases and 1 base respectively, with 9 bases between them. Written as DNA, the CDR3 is TGTGCCAGCTCATTTACAGGGAGCAATCAGCCCCAGCATTTT. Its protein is CASSFTGSNQPQHF.

The CDR3 region is CSVEGGGTNTGELFF. The CDR3, as DNA: TGCAGCGTTGAAGGGGGGGGCACGAACACCGGGGAGCTGTTTTTT. This chain uses TRBV29-1 with TRBJ2-2; D is perhaps TRBD2 (7 bases). This CDR3 contains 15 residues. CDR1 and CDR2 from the germline V gene are SQVTM and ANQGSEA. Trimming removed 1 base at V and 0 bases at J, with 9 bases between.

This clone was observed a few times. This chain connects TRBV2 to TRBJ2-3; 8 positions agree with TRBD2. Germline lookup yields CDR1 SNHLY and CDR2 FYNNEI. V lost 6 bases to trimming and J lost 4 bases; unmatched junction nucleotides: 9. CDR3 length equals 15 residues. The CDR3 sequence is CASRARTSLADTQYF. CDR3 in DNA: TGTGCCAGCAGGGCCCGGACTAGCTTGGCAGATACGCAGTATTTT.

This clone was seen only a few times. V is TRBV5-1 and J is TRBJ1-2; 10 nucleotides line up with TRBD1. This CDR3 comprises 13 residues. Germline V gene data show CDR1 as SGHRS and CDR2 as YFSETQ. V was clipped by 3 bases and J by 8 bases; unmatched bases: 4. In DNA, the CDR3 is TGCGCCAGCAGCTCAGGACAGGGGGAGGGCTACACCTTC. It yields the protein CASSSGQGEGYTF.

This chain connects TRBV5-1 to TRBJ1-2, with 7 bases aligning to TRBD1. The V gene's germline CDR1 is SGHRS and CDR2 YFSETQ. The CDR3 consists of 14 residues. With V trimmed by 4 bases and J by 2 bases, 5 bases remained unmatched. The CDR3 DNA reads TGCGCCAGCAGCATAGGGGGCGAAAACTATGGCTACACCTTC. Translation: CASSIGGENYGYTF. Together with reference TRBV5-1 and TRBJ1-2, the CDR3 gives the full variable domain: KAGVTQTPRYLIKTRGQQVTLSCSPISGHRSVSWYQQTPGQGLQFLFEYFSETQRNKGNFPGRFSGRQFSNSRSEMNVSTLELGDSALYLCASSIGGENYGYTFGSGTRLTVV.

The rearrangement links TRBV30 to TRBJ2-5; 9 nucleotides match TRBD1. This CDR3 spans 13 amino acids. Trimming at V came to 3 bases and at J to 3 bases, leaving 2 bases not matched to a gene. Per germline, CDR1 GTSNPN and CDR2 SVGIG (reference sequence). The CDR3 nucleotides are TGTGCCTGGAGGCGGGACAGGGAAGAGACCCAGTACTTC. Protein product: CAWRRDREETQYF.

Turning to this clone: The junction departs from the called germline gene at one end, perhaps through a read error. CDR3 region: CASSPLDRRQNEKLFF. CDR3 nucleotides: TGTGCCAGCTCCCCACTCGACAGGCGCCAAAATGAAAAACTGTTTTTT. The gene calls are TRBV18 and TRBJ1-4; tentative D call: TRBD1 (6 bases). This CDR3 contains 16 residues. Looked up from germline, CDR1 is KGHSH and CDR2 is LQKENI.

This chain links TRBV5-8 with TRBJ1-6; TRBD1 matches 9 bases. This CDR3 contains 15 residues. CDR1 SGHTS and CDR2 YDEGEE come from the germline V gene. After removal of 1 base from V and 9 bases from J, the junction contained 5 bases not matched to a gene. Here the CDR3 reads CASSLWTGVSSPLHF. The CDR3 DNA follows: TGTGCCAGCAGCTTGTGGACAGGGGTGAGTTCACCCCTCCACTTT. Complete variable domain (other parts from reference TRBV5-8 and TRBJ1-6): EAGVTQSPTHLIKTRGQQATLRCSPISGHTSVYWYQQALGLGLQFLLWYDEGEERNRGNFPPRFSGRQFPNYSSELNVNALELEDSALYLCASSLWTGVSSPLHFGNGTRLTVT.

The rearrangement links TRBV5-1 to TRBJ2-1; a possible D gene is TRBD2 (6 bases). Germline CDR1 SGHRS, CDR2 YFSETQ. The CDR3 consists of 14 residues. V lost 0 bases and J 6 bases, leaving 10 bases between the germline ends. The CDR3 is CASSLAGLSNEQFF. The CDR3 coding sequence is TGCGCCAGCAGCTTGGCGGGACTCTCCAATGAGCAGTTCTTC.

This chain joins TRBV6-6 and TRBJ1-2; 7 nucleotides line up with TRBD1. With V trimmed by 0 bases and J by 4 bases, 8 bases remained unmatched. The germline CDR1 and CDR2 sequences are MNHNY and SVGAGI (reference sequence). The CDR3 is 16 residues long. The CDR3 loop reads CASSYSTTGAVYGYTF. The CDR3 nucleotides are TGTGCCAGCAGTTACTCGACCACAGGGGCCGTCTATGGCTACACCTTC.